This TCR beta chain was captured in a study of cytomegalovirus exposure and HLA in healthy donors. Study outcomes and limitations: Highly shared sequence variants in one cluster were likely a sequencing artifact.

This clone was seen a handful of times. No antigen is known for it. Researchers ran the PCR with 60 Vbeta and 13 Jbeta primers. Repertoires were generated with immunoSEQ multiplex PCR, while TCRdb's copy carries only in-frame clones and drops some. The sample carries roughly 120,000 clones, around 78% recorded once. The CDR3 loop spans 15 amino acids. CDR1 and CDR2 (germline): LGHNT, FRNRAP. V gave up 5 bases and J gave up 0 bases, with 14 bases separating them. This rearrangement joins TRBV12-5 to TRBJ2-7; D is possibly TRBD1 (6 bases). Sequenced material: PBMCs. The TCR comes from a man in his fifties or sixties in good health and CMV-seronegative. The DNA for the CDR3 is TGTGCTAGTGGTGGACAGTGGGAATCCTCCTACGAGCAGTACGTC. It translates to CASGGQWESSYEQYV.